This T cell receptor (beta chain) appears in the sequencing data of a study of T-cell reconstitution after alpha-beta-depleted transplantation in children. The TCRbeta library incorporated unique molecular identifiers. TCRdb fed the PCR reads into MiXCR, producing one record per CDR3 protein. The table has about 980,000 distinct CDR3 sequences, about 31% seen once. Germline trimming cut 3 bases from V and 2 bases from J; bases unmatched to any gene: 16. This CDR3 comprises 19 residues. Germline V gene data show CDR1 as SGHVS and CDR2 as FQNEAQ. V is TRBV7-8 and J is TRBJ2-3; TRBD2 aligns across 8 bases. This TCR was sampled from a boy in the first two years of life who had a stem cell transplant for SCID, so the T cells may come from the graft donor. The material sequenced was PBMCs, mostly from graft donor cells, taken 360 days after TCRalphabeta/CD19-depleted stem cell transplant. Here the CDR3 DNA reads TGTGCCAGCAGCTTGCCATCCGGGACTAGTTCCCCCCACACAGATACGCAGTATTTT. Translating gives CASSLPSGTSSPHTDTQYF.